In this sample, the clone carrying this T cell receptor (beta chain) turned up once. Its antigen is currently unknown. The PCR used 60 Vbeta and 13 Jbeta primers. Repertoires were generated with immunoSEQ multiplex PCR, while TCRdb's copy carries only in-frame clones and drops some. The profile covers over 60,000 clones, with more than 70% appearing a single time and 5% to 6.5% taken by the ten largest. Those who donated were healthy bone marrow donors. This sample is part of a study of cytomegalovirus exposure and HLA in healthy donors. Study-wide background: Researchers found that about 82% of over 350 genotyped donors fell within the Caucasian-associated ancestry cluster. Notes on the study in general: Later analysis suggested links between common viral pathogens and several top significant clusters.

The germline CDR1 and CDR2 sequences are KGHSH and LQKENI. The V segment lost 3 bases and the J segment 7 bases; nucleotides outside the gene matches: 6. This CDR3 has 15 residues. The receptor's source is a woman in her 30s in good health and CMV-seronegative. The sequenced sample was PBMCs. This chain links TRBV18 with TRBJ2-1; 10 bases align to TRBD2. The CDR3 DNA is TGTGCCAGCTCACCCCAGCGGGAGGGCCCTAATGAGCAGTTCTTC. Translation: CASSPQREGPNEQFF.